The 30 T cell receptor beta chains reported below all come from one sample, sequenced in a study of blood T cells in healthy people across ages. A second roughly 6 to 12 cycle PCR used barcoded and J-beta primers. Via MiXCR, TCRdb re-called the 5' RACE reads, giving one row per CDR3 protein. This table has 1.5 million to 2 million distinct CDR3 sequences, 30% to 40% appearing once. Sequencing was carried out using blood. The source of these receptors is a human donor in good health.

The chain links TRBV24-1 to TRBJ1-4, with 7 bases identical to TRBD1. Germline loops: CDR1 KGHDR, CDR2 SFDVKD. The junction had 12 bases not matched to a gene; V was cut back by 4 bases and J by 8 bases. The CDR3 runs 16 residues. This CDR3 is CATSEGTAKLSEKLFF. As DNA, the CDR3 is TGTGCCACCAGTGAGGGGACAGCGAAACTGAGCGAAAAACTGTTTTTT.

CDR3 nucleotide sequence: TGCAGCGTGACTAGCGGGGGTTCCTACGAGCAGTACTTC. Translation: CSVTSGGSYEQYF. The chain has TRBV29-1 and TRBJ2-7, with 12 nucleotides matching TRBD2. CDR3 length: 13 residues. The V gene end was trimmed by 6 bases and the J gene end by 1 base; junction bases not matched to a gene: 1. Germline V gives CDR1 SQVTM, CDR2 ANQGSEA.

The rearrangement links TRBV20-1 to TRBJ1-2; possibly TRBD1 for D (5 bases). Germline V CDR1 and CDR2: DFQATT, SNEGSKA (reference sequence). The CDR3 is 13 amino acids. V was shortened by 5 bases and J by 5 bases, with 15 bases between the two germline ends. The CDR3 region has the DNA TGCAGTGCTCCCCTGGCAGGACAATATGGCTACACCTTC. Its translation: CSAPLAGQYGYTF.

As to this clonotype: A much larger clone differs by one base, so this may be a read error. The genes are TRBV10-3 and TRBJ2-7, with 8 bases lining up with TRBD1. The V gene's germline CDR1 is ENHRY and CDR2 SYGVKD. This CDR3 spans 13 amino acids. The chain's CDR3 is CATGTGSSCEQYF. DNA for the CDR3: TGTGCCACCGGGACAGGAAGCTCCTGCGAGCAGTACTTC.

The chain employs TRBV28 and TRBJ2-7; weak D call: TRBD1 (5 bases). The CDR3 sequence is 15 residues long. Per the germline V gene, CDR1 is MDHEN and CDR2 is SYDVKM. The V and J ends lost 2 bases and 3 bases respectively, with 14 bases between them. The CDR3 DNA sequence: TGTGCCAGCAGTTTAGCCCCAGTACAGGACTACGAGCAGTACTTC. Its protein is CASSLAPVQDYEQYF.

The chain links TRBV3-1 to TRBJ2-5, with D possibly being TRBD2 (6 bases). The CDR3 has 14 amino acids. V lost 4 bases and J lost 7, with 16 bases in between. Per germline, CDR1 LGHDT and CDR2 YNNKEL (reference sequence). CDR3 protein: CASSPPERVGTQYF. CDR3 in DNA: TGTGCCAGCAGCCCCCCAGAGCGGGTAGGGACCCAGTACTTC.

The V gene is TRBV7-3, the J gene TRBJ2-1, with a tentative D call TRBD2 (5 bases). The ends were cut back, 5 bases at V and 6 bases at J, with 17 bases in the middle. Germline assignment: CDR1 SGHTA and CDR2 FQGTGA. There are 15 residues in the CDR3. CDR3 nucleotide sequence: TGTGCCAGCAGCCCGCTAGCTACAAATTCCAATGAGCAGTTCTTC. It is translated as CASSPLATNSNEQFF.

The chain couples TRBV6-5 to TRBJ1-6; possible D gene TRBD1, 5 bases. This CDR3 region has 13 residues. V was trimmed by 8 bases and J by 8 bases, leaving 13 bases between them. Germline loops: CDR1 MNHEY, CDR2 SVGAGI. The CDR3 protein is CASQGRWDSPLHF. The CDR3 bases are TGTGCCAGCCAGGGCCGATGGGATTCACCCCTCCACTTT.

In DNA, the CDR3 is TGCAGTGCTAGAGATCCTTCGGGGGTAAGGGAGACCCAGTACTTC. Translation: CSARDPSGVRETQYF. This chain links TRBV20-1 with TRBJ2-5; tentative D call: TRBD2 (6 bases). Trimming took off 0 bases at V and 5 bases at J, with 16 bases between the two ends. Germline CDR1 reads DFQATT; CDR2 reads SNEGSKA (reference sequence). The CDR3 extends over 15 amino acids.

This sequence joins TRBV10-3 and TRBJ2-6; the match to TRBD1 covers 8 bases. The CDR3 consists of 17 residues. Unmatched junction bases numbered 2, after V lost 1 base and J lost 0 bases. Per the germline V gene, CDR1 is ENHRY and CDR2 is SYGVKD. CDR3 DNA: TGTGCCATCAGTGAGTGGCAGGGGGCCTCTGGGGCCAACGTCCTGACTTTC. Encoded protein: CAISEWQGASGANVLTF.

This chain links TRBV4-3 with TRBJ1-2, with no clear D. Between the trimmed V and J ends, which lost 1 base and 0 bases, there was a span of 6 bases. This CDR3 has 14 residues. In germline, CDR1 is LGHNA, CDR2 YSLEER. The CDR3 protein is CASSQATTNYGYTF. The DNA for the CDR3 is TGCGCCAGCAGCCAAGCGACAACTAACTATGGCTACACCTTC.

The rearrangement uses TRBV6-2 or TRBV6-3 and TRBJ2-1; 8 nucleotides line up with TRBD2. The CDR3 is 15 amino acids. CDR1 MNHEY and CDR2 SVGEGT come from the germline V gene. After removal of 2 bases from V and 8 bases from J, the junction contained 8 bases not matched to a gene. CDR3 bases: TGTGCCAGCAGTTACCCAAGCGGGGGAGGTTATGAGCAGTTCTTC. This encodes CASSYPSGGGYEQFF.

The chain combines TRBV5-1 with TRBJ2-1, with TRBD1 identical over 10 bases. Germline V gives CDR1 SGHRS, CDR2 YFSETQ. This CDR3 comprises 15 residues. V gave up 4 bases and J gave up 8 bases; unmatched junction bases: 9. The CDR3 DNA reads TGCGCCAGCAGCAGCGGGACAGGGGATATGGATGAGCAGTTCTTC. Translation gives CASSSGTGDMDEQFF.

Remarks on this clonotype: With a much larger clone just one base away, this may be a read error. The chain carries TRBV2 and TRBJ2-1; 7 nucleotides agree with TRBD1. This CDR3 comprises 13 residues. The junction had 1 base not matched to a gene; V was cut back by 8 bases and J by 0 bases. Germline-derived CDR1 and CDR2 are SNHLY and FYNNEI. As DNA, the CDR3 is TGTGCCAGCGGGGACAGCTCCTACAATGAGCAGTTCTTC. Translated, it gives CASGDSSYNEQFF.

The V call is TRBV30, the J call TRBJ1-6; D is unclear. CDR3 length: 14 residues. Trimming took 0 bases from V and 9 from J, leaving 12 bases between them. CDR1 is GTSNPN and CDR2 is SVGIG in the germline V gene (reference sequence). The CDR3, as DNA: TGTGCCTGGAGTGTTTCTTTGGAGGTTTCACCCCTCCACTTT. Protein sequence: CAWSVSLEVSPLHF.

CDR3 in amino acids: CASSPLRGLPDTEAFF. The CDR3 DNA reads TGTGCCAGCTCACCTCTTAGGGGGCTCCCTGACACTGAAGCTTTCTTT. The chain has TRBV18 and TRBJ1-1; 7 nucleotides agree with TRBD1. V shed 3 bases and J 3 bases; nucleotides not matched to a gene: 10. The CDR3 has 16 residues. Germline assignment: CDR1 KGHSH and CDR2 LQKENI. Using reference TRBV18 and TRBJ1-1 for the parts outside the CDR3, the full variable domain is NAGVMQNPRHLVRRRGQEARLRCSPMKGHSHVYWYRQLPEEGLKFMVYLQKENIIDESGMPKERFSAEFPKEGPSILRIQQVVRGDSAAYFCASSPLRGLPDTEAFFGQGTRLTVV.

There are a few counts of this clonotype. V gene TRBV12-3 or TRBV12-4 combines with J gene TRBJ2-3; D is unclear. This CDR3 has 12 residues. With 3 bases removed from V and 6 bases from J, the gap between germline ends came to 7 bases. CDR3 residues: CASSFGYDTQYF. CDR3 nucleotide sequence: TGTGCCAGCAGTTTCGGCTATGATACGCAGTATTTT.

This clonotype was seen many times. The rearrangement uses TRBV20-1 and TRBJ1-2; D is ambiguous. The V end was cut by 7 bases, the J end by 3 bases, with 9 bases between. This CDR3 is 11 amino acids long. Germline CDR1 reads DFQATT; CDR2 reads SNEGSKA (reference sequence). In DNA, the CDR3 is TGCAGTGGCAGCAGTGACTATGGCTACACCTTC. This encodes CSGSSDYGYTF.

This clonotype was counted a few times. V is TRBV29-1 and J is TRBJ1-1; the D is unclear. V shed 5 bases and J shed 0 bases, with 16 bases lying between them. The CDR3 length is 15 residues. The germline CDR1 and CDR2 sequences are SQVTM and ANQGSEA. The CDR3 sequence: CSVSDNWGMNTEAFF. The CDR3 coding sequence is TGCAGCGTTTCCGACAATTGGGGAATGAACACTGAAGCTTTCTTT.

J is TRBJ1-2 and V is TRBV29-1; D unresolved. The CDR3 is 11 residues long. V gave up 8 bases and J gave up 4 bases, with 11 bases separating them. From germline, CDR1 is SQVTM and CDR2 ANQGSEA. CDR3 bases: TGCAGCATACGGGAAGGCTATGGCTACACCTTC. It specifies CSIREGYGYTF.

The V call is TRBV20-1, the J call TRBJ1-2, with TRBD1 identical over 7 bases. This CDR3 has 15 residues. V was pared by 6 bases and J by 5 bases, with 15 bases of the junction left unmatched. Germline CDR1 is DFQATT and CDR2 is SNEGSKA (reference sequence). DNA of the CDR3: TGCAGTGCCTATCCGACAGGGCGCTTAAAGTATGGCTACACCTTC. Its protein is CSAYPTGRLKYGYTF.

The genes are TRBV12-3 or TRBV12-4 and TRBJ2-7, with D possibly being TRBD2 (5 bases). The CDR3 has 14 amino acids. V was trimmed by 3 bases and J by 5 bases, leaving 14 bases between them. In nucleotides, the CDR3 is TGTGCCAGCAGTTTTCAGGACTCCTGGCACGAGCAGTACTTC. It encodes CASSFQDSWHEQYF.

This clonotype was seen more than once but under ten times. V and J are TRBV7-2 and TRBJ2-7; no clear D. The CDR3 has 12 residues. Germline V CDR1 and CDR2: SGHTA, FQGNSA. V was clipped by 3 bases and J by 5 bases, with 8 bases between them. CDR3: CASSLAPDEQYF. The CDR3 DNA is TGTGCCAGCAGCTTGGCCCCGGACGAGCAGTACTTC.

The chain combines TRBV10-3 with TRBJ1-1; TRBD1 might be the D (5 bases). The CDR3 is 14 residues long. Germline assignment: CDR1 ENHRY and CDR2 SYGVKD. With 2 bases removed from V and 4 bases from J, the gap between germline ends came to 11 bases. The CDR3 protein is CAISERGAATEAFF. DNA of the CDR3: TGTGCCATCAGTGAGCGGGGCGCGGCCACTGAAGCTTTCTTT.

Turning to this clonotype: A single base is all that separates this from a far larger clone, so a read error is likely. The genes are TRBV29-1 and TRBJ2-4; TRBD2 is a possible D gene (6 bases). The J call may be faulty, since TRBJ2-5 better matches the DNA end. Germline loops: CDR1 SQVTM, CDR2 ANQGSEA. The CDR3 has 12 residues. CDR3 in amino acids: CNVGGLQETQYF. For the CDR3, the DNA is TGCAACGTTGGGGGACTCCAAGAGACCCAGTACTTC.

This chain connects TRBV5-1 to TRBJ1-2; TRBD1 agrees at 7 bases. CDR3 length equals 15 residues. Germline V CDR1 and CDR2: SGHRS, YFSETQ. Losses at the gene ends were 0 bases for V and 6 bases for J; bases not matched to a gene: 8. CDR3 bases: TGCGCCAGCAGCTTGGGGGACAGCCGAGACCATGGCTACACCTTC. Its translation: CASSLGDSRDHGYTF.

V gene TRBV6-5 combines with J gene TRBJ2-7, with 12 bases aligning to TRBD1. Trimming took 4 bases from V and 4 from J; bases not matched to a gene: 14. The CDR3 spans 18 residues. Germline V gene sequence: CDR1 MNHEY, CDR2 SVGAGI. DNA of the CDR3: TGTGCCAGCAGTTTGCCCCGGGGACAGGGGGCGTTTGGGTACGAGCAGTACTTC. It is translated as CASSLPRGQGAFGYEQYF.

The chain carries TRBV3-1 and TRBJ2-7, with TRBD2 identical over 10 bases. The J call is doubtful: the DNA matches TRBJ2-5 better. The CDR3 length is 17 residues. CDR1 LGHDT and CDR2 YNNKEL come from the germline V gene (reference sequence). The CDR3 region is CASSQDLTSGDPETQYF. CDR3 DNA: TGTGCCAGCAGCCAAGATTTAACTAGCGGGGACCCCGAGACCCAGTACTTC.

The V gene is TRBV7-2, the J gene TRBJ2-1; 10 positions match TRBD1. The CDR3 covers 17 residues. The V and J ends lost 2 bases and 4 bases, in that order; junction bases with no gene match: 8. Germline values: CDR1 SGHTA, CDR2 FQGNSA. The DNA for the CDR3 is TGTGCCAGCAGCTTAAGGGGGGGACAGGGGTCATACAATGAGCAGTTCTTC. This encodes CASSLRGGQGSYNEQFF. Based on the CDR3 plus reference TRBV7-2 and TRBJ2-1, the full variable domain is GAGVSQSPSNKVTEKGKDVELRCDPISGHTALYWYRQSLGQGLEFLIYFQGNSAPDKSGLPSDRFSAERTGGSVSTLTIQRTQQEDSAVYLCASSLRGGQGSYNEQFFGPGTRLTVL.

V usage is TRBV6-2 or TRBV6-3 and J usage is TRBJ2-1, with D possibly being TRBD2 (5 bases). Germline V CDR1 and CDR2: MNHEY, SVGEGT. The CDR3 covers 15 residues. V was trimmed by 7 bases and J by 0 bases, leaving 13 bases between them. CDR3: CASTLDSPSYNEQFF. As DNA, the CDR3 is TGTGCCAGCACCCTGGACTCGCCCTCCTACAATGAGCAGTTCTTC.